The sequence of this TCR beta chain was determined in a study of T cell responses to AZD1222 COVID-19 vaccine (dated by TCRdb to the early 2020s). Regarding the study in general: TCR sequencing covered some 240 trial participants: 207 given two doses of AZD1222 and approximately 26 given two doses of MenACWY control vaccine. Trial participants were enrolled into age subgroups of 18-55, 56-69 and 70-plus years, which contained roughly 140, 27 and 60 TCR-sequenced participants, respectively.

The time point label on this specimen signifies: about 28 days (+/-7) after the second vaccine dose. AZD1222 recipients with second doses at about 4 weeks or about 12 weeks were pooled, because spike-specific TCR depth and breadth did not differ between schedules. Vaccinee samples were obtained from the UK trials COV001 and COV002, which included a single-blind randomized controlled phase 2/3 trial of AZD1222 (ChAdOx1 nCoV-19) in healthy adults. Trial participant PBMC samples were collected at day 0 and day 28 after the second dose for TCRbeta chain sequencing. The CDR3 regions of human TCRbeta chains were analyzed by immunosequencing. The authors' pipeline ran thus. TCRs in the repertoires were matched against a reference library of SARS-CoV-2-specific TCRs that had been generated with the MIRA antigen-specificity platform. Breadth was defined as the fraction of unique TCRs that were SARS-CoV-2-associated, and depth was defined as the fraction of total T cells that were SARS-CoV-2-associated. Each spike-specific TCR was assigned to its reactive spike region and to a CD4 or CD8 class using the MIRA data. Log10-transformed breadth and depth values were compared by one-way ANOVA with Sidak's multiple comparisons tests. TCRdb carries this immuneACCESS record with in-frame sequences only. Its versions omit some clonotypes, under half of them owing to an unresolved V gene in the studies checked, with the rest unexplained. V, J and clone size reflect that table, while D and trimming were determined from the DNA. The sample table shows roughly 150,000 clones, and 87% are seen once. The top ten clonotypes cover about 9% of the sample.

Overall study outcomes, separate from this receptor: Epitopes outside the regions mutated in the B.1.351 and B.1.1.7 variants were reportedly recognized by nearly half of the unique spike-specific TCRs. The vaccine-associated CD4 TCRs covered the entire spike protein, and the dominant responses fell in regions 160-218 and 743-854. Participants were mostly white British and included more females than males, and it was suggested by the authors that clonal diversity may have been underestimated. In the small 56-69-year group, the increase in depth fell short of significance, most likely because of low power. After two AZD1222 doses, spike-specific TCR breadth and depth were significantly higher than at day 0 and than in MenACWY recipients. Conclusions about previously exposed vaccinees are limited, since just five to seven AZD1222 recipients were seropositive for SARS-CoV-2 at baseline. Because no samples from the day 14 peak response were available, repertoires could be characterized only after the peak T cell response.

The CDR3 numbers 17 residues from cysteine through phenylalanine. Only the CDR3 part of the read is kept: 51 bases, read in frame from the first base. CDR1 SNHLY and CDR2 FYNNEI are derived from the germline V gene. V is pared back by 5 bases and J by 0 bases, with 14 bases lying between the germline termini. About this clone: Its antigen remains undetermined. Per-nucleotide qualities are absent, and no much larger clonotype sits a single base away.

Sample: peripheral blood, taken 28 days after the second AZD1222 dose. The sequence was obtained from an adult who received the AZD1222 COVID-19 vaccine. In this chain, TRBV2 is recombined with TRBJ2-6; a tentative D match to TRBD1 spans 5 bases. This receptor has the CDR3 CASSMRQPSSGANVLTF. The nucleotide sequence is TGTGCCAGCAGTATGAGACAGCCGAGCTCTGGGGCCAACGTCCTGACTTTC.